The rows below give T cell receptor beta chains drawn from one sample of a study of cytomegalovirus exposure and HLA in healthy donors. The table came from immunoSEQ multiplex PCR; TCRdb's copy has only in-frame clones and leaves some out. The sample shows tens of thousands of clones, 72% of them seen only once. Sequencing used PBMCs. These receptor sequences come from a woman between 35 and 50 years old in good health and CMV-seropositive. Each CDR3 is given with its conserved first and last residue. Fields, in order: clone size, J gene, V gene, D gene, CDR3 protein, CDR3 DNA. A D gene is named only where the DNA matches it firmly. The size field is filled for only some rows; it gives once, few, many or a size class.

once	TRBJ2-2	TRBV5-1	TRBD2	CASSLSWTRGTGELFF	TGCGCCAGCAGCTTGTCATGGACTAGGGGAACCGGGGAGCTGTTTTTT
few	TRBJ2-7	TRBV7-6	.	CASSSLASGASEQYF	TGTGCCAGCAGCTCCCTAGCGAGTGGGGCCAGCGAGCAGTACTTC
medium-sized	TRBJ1-1	TRBV5-6	.	CASSLLGAGNTEAFF	TGTGCCAGCAGCTTGCTGGGGGCGGGGAACACTGAAGCTTTCTTT
.	TRBJ2-7	TRBV4-2	.	CASSLWGGEQYF	TGTGCCAGCAGCCTATGGGGCGGCGAGCAGTACTTC
.	TRBJ1-1	TRBV25-1	.	CASARTGVTEAFF	TGTGCCAGCGCGAGAACGGGGGTCACTGAAGCTTTCTTT
.	TRBJ1-5	TRBV19	TRBD1	CASSPGGNRGLKFNQPQHF	TGTGCCAGTAGCCCCGGGGGTAACAGGGGGCTTAAGTTTAATCAGCCCCAGCATTTT
.	TRBJ2-1	TRBV5-1	TRBD1	CASSWAGTGGSYNEQFF	TGCGCCAGCAGCTGGGCCGGGACAGGGGGCTCCTACAATGAGCAGTTCTTC
.	TRBJ2-1	TRBV27	.	CASSRIESSYNEQFF	TGTGCCAGCAGCCGCATTGAGAGCTCCTACAATGAGCAGTTCTTC
few	TRBJ1-2	TRBV14	.	CASSQVGGSFGYTF	TGTGCCAGCAGCCAAGTAGGGGGATCGTTCGGCTACACCTTC
few	TRBJ2-5	TRBV5-1	.	CASSPATTTEGETQYF	TGCGCCAGCAGCCCAGCTACGACTACCGAGGGCGAGACCCAGTACTTC
.	TRBJ2-1	TRBV5-4	.	CASSLAPGSVAGNEQFF	TGTGCCAGCAGCTTGGCCCCCGGATCCGTCGCGGGTAATGAGCAGTTCTTC
.	TRBJ2-2	TRBV7-7	.	CASSASRNGELFF	TGTGCCAGCAGCGCCTCTAGGAACGGGGAGCTGTTTTTT
.	TRBJ2-3	TRBV18	TRBD2	CASSPLRGGGLDTQYF	TGTGCCAGCTCACCGCTCCGAGGCGGGGGATTAGATACGCAGTATTTT
.	TRBJ2-7	TRBV6-5	.	CASSSPDMYEQYF	TGTGCCAGCAGCTCCCCGGACATGTACGAGCAGTACTTC
.	TRBJ2-4	TRBV5-4	TRBD1	CASSLGQGMDIQYF	TGTGCCAGCAGCTTGGGACAGGGGATGGACATTCAGTACTTC
.	TRBJ2-5	TRBV6-1	.	CATRTGGAETQYF	TGTGCCACCAGAACAGGAGGGGCGGAGACCCAGTACTTC
.	TRBJ2-6	TRBV27	.	CASLTAGANVLTF	TGTGCCAGCCTAACTGCGGGGGCCAACGTCCTGACTTTC
.	TRBJ1-1	TRBV19	TRBD1	CASSAPFMDRGVSEAFF	TGTGCCAGTAGCGCCCCCTTCATGGACAGGGGAGTCTCTGAAGCTTTCTTT
.	TRBJ2-7	TRBV15	.	CATSRTGSGEQYF	TGTGCCACCAGCCGCACAGGGTCGGGCGAGCAGTACTTC
.	TRBJ2-1	TRBV5-1	TRBD2	CASGEGSSYNEQFF	TGCGCCAGCGGGGAGGGGAGCTCCTACAATGAGCAGTTCTTC
.	TRBJ2-3	TRBV2	TRBD2	CASKPGWWGGDTQYF	TGTGCCAGCAAACCCGGTTGGTGGGGGGGGGATACGCAGTATTTT
.	TRBJ2-7	TRBV5-1	TRBD1	CASRPTQGTYEQYF	TGCGCCAGCAGGCCTACACAGGGGACCTACGAGCAGTACTTC
.	TRBJ2-1	TRBV14	.	CASSQPDRTQQFF	TGTGCCAGCAGCCAACCCGACAGAACTCAGCAGTTCTTC
.	TRBJ1-3	TRBV7-9	TRBD1	CSSSFGTGGSGNTIYF	TGTTCCAGCAGCTTTGGGACAGGGGGTTCTGGAAACACCATATATTTT
.	TRBJ2-1	TRBV7-3	TRBD2	CASSSRLARSSYNEQFF	TGTGCCAGCAGCTCTAGACTAGCCCGTAGCTCCTACAATGAGCAGTTCTTC
.	TRBJ2-7	TRBV19	.	CASSIRQSGAYEQYF	TGTGCCAGTAGTATTCGACAGTCGGGAGCCTACGAGCAGTACTTC
.	TRBJ1-1	TRBV5-8	.	CAYRGQEGTEAFF	TGTGCTTACCGAGGGCAAGAGGGCACTGAAGCTTTCTTT
.	TRBJ1-4	TRBV7-6	TRBD1	CASSLNSGGQGREKLFF	TGTGCCAGCAGCCTAAACTCCGGAGGACAGGGGAGGGAAAAACTGTTTTTT
.	TRBJ2-1	TRBV10-1	.	CASSESSGDEQFF	TGCGCCAGCAGTGAGTCCTCAGGGGATGAGCAGTTCTTC